The rows below give T cell receptor beta chains drawn from one sample of a study of T cell responses to AZD1222 COVID-19 vaccine. Generated by immunoSEQ multiplex PCR, the TCRdb table keeps only in-frame clones and is missing some. Among 110,000 or so clones listed, around 84% were seen once. Here the sequenced sample was peripheral blood, taken 28 days after the second AZD1222 dose. The receptor source for this set is an adult who received the AZD1222 COVID-19 vaccine. Each CDR3 is given with its conserved first and last residue. D genes are given only for firm matches. A row's size may be missing; if present it is once, few, many or a size class.

clone_size	v_call	d_call	j_call	cdr3_nt	cdr3_aa
NA	TRBV6-5	NA	TRBJ2-7	TGTGCCAGCAGTTACTCGATTCTCAGCCCCTACGAGCAGTACTTC	CASSYSILSPYEQYF
NA	TRBV28	NA	TRBJ2-7	TGTGCCAGCAGTTTATATTGGGGGCCGGCCTACGAGCAGTACTTC	CASSLYWGPAYEQYF
NA	TRBV15	TRBD2	TRBJ2-1	TGTGCCACCAGCAGGGATGACTGGGCTAGCGGGGGTTCTAGCTCCTACAATGAGCAGTTCTTC	CATSRDDWASGGSSSYNEQFF
NA	TRBV19	TRBD2	TRBJ2-7	TGTGCCAGTAGTATCGGTACGGGAGGGGACGAGCAGTACTTC	CASSIGTGGDEQYF
NA	TRBV18	NA	TRBJ2-1	TGTGCCAGCTCACCACAGGGACCTCCATCTATCAGTGAGCAGTTCTTC	CASSPQGPPSISEQFF
few	TRBV5-4	TRBD2	TRBJ2-7	TGTGCCAGCAGCTCCATGGGTAGCGGGAGCTACGAGCAGTACTTC	CASSSMGSGSYEQYF
NA	TRBV24-1	NA	TRBJ1-2	TGTGCCACCAGTGATGCAGCTTTCAACTATGGCTACACCTTC	CATSDAAFNYGYTF
NA	TRBV5-1	TRBD1	TRBJ1-1	TGCGCCAGCAGCCCACAGGGGGCTGAAGCTTTCTTT	CASSPQGAEAFF
NA	TRBV7-2	NA	TRBJ2-1	TGTGCCAGCAGCTCAATCCCGACCGGGATGAGGTTCTTC	CASSSIPTGMRFF
NA	TRBV12-3/TRBV12-4	NA	TRBJ1-2	TGTGCCACCTCAAGGACAGCGCCTTATGGCTACACCTTC	CATSRTAPYGYTF
NA	TRBV19	NA	TRBJ2-1	TGTGCCAGTAGTATAGGCTACAATGAGCAGTTCTTC	CASSIGYNEQFF
NA	TRBV10-1	NA	TRBJ1-2	TGCGCCAGCAGCCCCAGTGGTTGTCAGGGGCCCTATGGCTACACCTTC	CASSPSGCQGPYGYTF
NA	TRBV5-1	TRBD1	TRBJ1-1	TGCGCCAGCAGCTCAAACAGGGGGGGAACTGAAGCTTTCTTT	CASSSNRGGTEAFF
NA	TRBV7-2	TRBD1	TRBJ1-1	TGTGCCAGCAGCTCGGCGACAGGGGCGAACACTGAAGCTTTCTTT	CASSSATGANTEAFF
NA	TRBV7-2	NA	TRBJ2-7	TGTGCCAGCAGCTTAGGGGCCGGGACTCATTACGAGCAGTACTTC	CASSLGAGTHYEQYF
NA	TRBV5-1	NA	TRBJ2-1	TGCGCCAGCACCGGCAGTGGGTACAATGAGCAGTTCTTC	CASTGSGYNEQFF
few	TRBV4-1	NA	TRBJ1-1	TGCGCCAGCTCAGGACCCCTTAAGGACACTGAAGCTTTCTTT	CASSGPLKDTEAFF
NA	TRBV12-3/TRBV12-4	NA	TRBJ1-1	TGTGCCAGCAGTTACGGGACCTCGGAAGCTTTCTTT	CASSYGTSEAFF
NA	TRBV9	NA	TRBJ1-3	TGTGCCAGCACCCCACGGATGGGAAACACCATATATTTT	CASTPRMGNTIYF
NA	TRBV10-1	NA	TRBJ2-7	TGCGCCAGCAGTGAGTCGACCCGGGACCGCCCATACAGAGGGGGGTACTTC	CASSESTRDRPYRGGYF
NA	TRBV5-8	NA	TRBJ2-6	TGTGCCAGCAGCTTGGGACAGCGGCCCTCTGGGGCCAACGTCCTGACTTTC	CASSLGQRPSGANVLTF
once	TRBV28	NA	TRBJ2-1	TGTGCCAGCAGTTTAGGCGGCCGAACCTACAATGAGCAGTTCTTC	CASSLGGRTYNEQFF
NA	TRBV24-1	NA	TRBJ1-6	TGTGCCACCAGCACAAAGCCGGGGGTAAGGTCCTATAATTCACCCCTCCACTTT	CATSTKPGVRSYNSPLHF
NA	TRBV6-1	NA	TRBJ2-7	TGTGCCAGCAGTGAGAAGGGGTTGTCCTACGAGCAGTACTTC	CASSEKGLSYEQYF
NA	TRBV18	TRBD1	TRBJ1-6	TGTGCCAGCTCAGCCACAGGGGAGTCACCCCTCCACTTT	CASSATGESPLHF
NA	TRBV7-9	NA	TRBJ1-3	TGTGCCAGCAGCACGCAGGCGAAAAACACCATATATTTT	CASSTQAKNTIYF
NA	TRBV23-1	TRBD1	TRBJ2-7	TGCGCCAGCAGTCAATCCCGGGACAGACTCTTCGAGCAGTACTTC	CASSQSRDRLFEQYF